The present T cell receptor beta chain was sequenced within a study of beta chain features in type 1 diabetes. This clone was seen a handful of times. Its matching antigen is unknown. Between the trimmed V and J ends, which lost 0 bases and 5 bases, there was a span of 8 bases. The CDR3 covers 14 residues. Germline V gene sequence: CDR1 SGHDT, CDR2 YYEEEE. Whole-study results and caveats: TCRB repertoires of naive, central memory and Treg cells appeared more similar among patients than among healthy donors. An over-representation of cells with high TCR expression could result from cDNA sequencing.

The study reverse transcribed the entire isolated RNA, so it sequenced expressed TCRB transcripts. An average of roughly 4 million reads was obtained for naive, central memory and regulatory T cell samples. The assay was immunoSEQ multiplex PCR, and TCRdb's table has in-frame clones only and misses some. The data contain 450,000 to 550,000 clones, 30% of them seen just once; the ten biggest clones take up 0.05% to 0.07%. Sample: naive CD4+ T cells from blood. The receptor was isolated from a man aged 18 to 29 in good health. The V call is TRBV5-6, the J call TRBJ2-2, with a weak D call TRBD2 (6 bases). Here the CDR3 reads CASSLASGTGELFF. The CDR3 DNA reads TGTGCCAGCAGCTTGGCGAGCGGGACCGGGGAGCTGTTTTTT.